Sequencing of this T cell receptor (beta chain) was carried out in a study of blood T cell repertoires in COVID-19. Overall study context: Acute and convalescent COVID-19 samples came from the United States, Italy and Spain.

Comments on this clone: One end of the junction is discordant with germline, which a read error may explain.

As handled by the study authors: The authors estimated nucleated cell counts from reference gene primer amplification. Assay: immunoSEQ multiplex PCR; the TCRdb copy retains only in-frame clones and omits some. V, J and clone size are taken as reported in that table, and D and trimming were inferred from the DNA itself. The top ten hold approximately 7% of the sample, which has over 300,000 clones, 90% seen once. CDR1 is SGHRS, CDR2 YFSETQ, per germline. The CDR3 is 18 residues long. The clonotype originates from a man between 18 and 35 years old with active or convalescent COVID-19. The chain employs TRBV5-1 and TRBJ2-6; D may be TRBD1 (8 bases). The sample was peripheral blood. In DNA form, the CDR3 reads TGCGCCAGCAGCTTGCTACAGGGGGGGCACTCTGGGGCCAACGTGCTGACTTTC. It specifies CASSLLQGGHSGANVLTF.